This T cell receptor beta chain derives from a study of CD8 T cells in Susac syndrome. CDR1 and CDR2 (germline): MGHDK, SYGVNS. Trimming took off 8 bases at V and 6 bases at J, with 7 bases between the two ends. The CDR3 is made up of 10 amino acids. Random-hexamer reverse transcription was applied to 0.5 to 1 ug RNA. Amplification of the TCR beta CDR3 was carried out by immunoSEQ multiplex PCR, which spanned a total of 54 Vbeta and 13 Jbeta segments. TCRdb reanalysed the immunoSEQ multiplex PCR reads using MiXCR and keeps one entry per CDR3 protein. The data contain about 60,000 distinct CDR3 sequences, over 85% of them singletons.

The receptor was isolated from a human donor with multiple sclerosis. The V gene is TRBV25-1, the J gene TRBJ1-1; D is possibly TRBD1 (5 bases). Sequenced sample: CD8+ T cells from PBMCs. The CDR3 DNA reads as TGTGCCAGCCGGGGCGCTGAAGCTTTCTTT. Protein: CASRGAEAFF.